Each of the 2 T cell receptor beta chains below was sequenced from the same sample in a study of T cells in women clearing cervical HPV infection. TCRdb's copy holds only in-frame clones and misses some; the assay was immunoSEQ multiplex PCR. The table for this sample gives around 30,000 clones. Input material: blood buffy coat. These receptor sequences come from a woman aged 18 to 69 with a cervical HPV16 infection that either progressed to CIN3+ or cleared (not recorded which).

As concerns this clone: The read comes to an end 3 residues before the CDR3 does, leaving the germline J gene to fill in the end. The rearrangement uses TRBV5-1 and TRBJ2-1, with 8 nucleotides matching TRBD2. V was clipped by 1 base and J by 5 bases; unmatched bases: 8. Germline lookup yields CDR1 SGHRS and CDR2 YFSETQ. This CDR3 contains 16 residues. The part of the CDR3 DNA that was read is TGCGCCAGCAGCTTGAGCTACGGGGGGGCTAACAATGAG. Its translation is CASSLSYGGANNE. The complete CDR3 reads CASSLSYGGANNEQFF. The variable domain in full, completed from reference TRBV5-1 and TRBJ2-1, reads KAGVTQTPRYLIKTRGQQVTLSCSPISGHRSVSWYQQTPGQGLQFLFEYFSETQRNKGNFPGRFSGRQFSNSRSEMNVSTLELGDSALYLCASSLSYGGANNEQFFGPGTRLTVL.

Concerning this clone itself: From the germline J gene comes the end of the CDR3, since the read stops 3 residues before it. The chain uses TRBV20-1 and TRBJ1-1, with D uncertain. V was shortened by 6 bases and J by 1 base, with 12 bases between the two germline ends. Germline V gene lookup returns CDR1 DFQATT and CDR2 SNEGSKA (reference sequence). The CDR3 runs to 13 residues. The part of the CDR3 DNA that was read is TGCAGTGCCCCTCCGGCGGAGAACACTGAA. Its translation is CSAPPAENTE. The entire CDR3 sequence reads CSAPPAENTEAFF.